The 23 T cell receptor beta chains presented below share a single source sample, sequenced in a study of T-cell reconstitution after alpha-beta-depleted transplantation in children. Preparation of the TCRbeta library involved a method that used unique molecular identifiers. TCRdb called the PCR reads again in MiXCR, with one record for every CDR3 protein. Of approximately 510,000 distinct CDR3 sequences listed, around 17% are singletons. This specimen was PBMCs from the stem cell graft donor, taken from the stem cell graft. The receptors come from a human donor who donated a stem cell graft to a child with acute lymphoblastic leukemia.

The chain combines TRBV3-1 with TRBJ2-1, with 10 positions matching TRBD1. CDR1 LGHDT and CDR2 YNNKEL come from the germline V gene (reference sequence). The CDR3 runs to 16 residues. Germline trimming cut 2 bases from V and 4 bases from J; bases unmatched to any gene: 5. The CDR3 loop reads CASSQLGTGVYNEQFF. CDR3 in DNA: TGTGCCAGCAGCCAACTAGGGACAGGGGTTTACAATGAGCAGTTCTTC.

The rearrangement joins TRBV19 to TRBJ1-5; no firm D call. Between the trimmed V and J ends, which lost 3 bases and 5 bases, there was a span of 11 bases. This CDR3 has 14 residues. The germline V gene encodes CDR1 LNHDA and CDR2 SQIVND (reference sequence). CDR3 sequence reads: CASSIWGLDQPQHF. The CDR3 DNA follows: TGTGCCAGTAGTATTTGGGGATTGGATCAGCCCCAGCATTTT.

Worth noting for this clonotype: The CDR3 does not close with the conserved phenylalanine or tryptophan, likely indicating a read error. The chain employs TRBV5-1 and TRBJ1-1, with D possibly TRBD1 on 5 matching bases. Trimming cost V 2 bases and J 0 bases, with 11 bases left between them. Germline V gene sequence: CDR1 SGHRS, CDR2 YFSETQ. The CDR3 runs 15 residues. The CDR3 sequence: CASSFLEGLNTEAFL. CDR3 DNA sequence: TGCGCCAGCAGCTTTCTGGAGGGGCTGAACACTGAAGCTTTCTTG.

This clonotype appeared a few times. The chain links TRBV7-3 to TRBJ2-3; weak D call: TRBD1 (6 bases). CDR1 and CDR2 from the germline V gene are SGHTA and FQGTGA. The V and J ends lost 2 bases and 5 bases respectively, with 11 bases between them. The CDR3 contains 14 residues. This CDR3 reads CASSLLGRGDTQYF. The CDR3 DNA reads TGTGCCAGCAGCTTACTAGGCAGGGGAGATACGCAGTATTTT.

This rearrangement joins TRBV20-1 to TRBJ2-7, with 9 bases matching TRBD1. Germline loops: CDR1 DFQATT, CDR2 SNEGSKA (reference sequence). The trim removed 1 base at V and 4 bases at J, leaving 5 bases unmatched. This CDR3 contains 14 residues. As DNA, the CDR3 is TGCAGTGCTAGAGGCAACAGGGGGCAGTACGAGCAGTACTTC. As protein: CSARGNRGQYEQYF.

This clonotype was counted only a few times. CDR3 in amino acids: CASAVTGTGGSGYTF. The CDR3 coding sequence is TGTGCCAGCGCGGTGACCGGGACAGGGGGCTCTGGCTACACCTTC. This chain connects TRBV7-3 to TRBJ1-2; 12 bases fit TRBD1. The germline V gene encodes CDR1 SGHTA and CDR2 FQGTGA. There are 15 residues in the CDR3. With 8 bases clipped from V and 7 bases from J, the junction kept 11 bases outside the gene matches. Full variable domain (missing parts from reference TRBV7-3 and TRBJ1-2): GAGVSQTPSNKVTEKGKYVELRCDPISGHTALYWYRQSLGQGPEFLIYFQGTGAADDSGLPNDRFFAVRPEGSVSTLKIQRTERGDSAVYLCASAVTGTGGSGYTFGSGTRLTVV.

This clonotype was seen only a few times. V gene TRBV7-2 combines with J gene TRBJ2-5; D is possibly TRBD1 or TRBD2 (5 bases each). The CDR3 totals 15 residues. Trimming removed 4 bases from V and 5 bases from J, with 17 bases in between. CDR1 and CDR2 (germline): SGHTA, FQGNSA. The chain's CDR3 is CASSSWGSFRETQYF. CDR3 DNA sequence: TGTGCCAGCAGCTCTTGGGGGAGTTTCAGGGAGACCCAGTACTTC. Drawing the rest from reference TRBV7-2 and TRBJ2-5, the complete variable domain is GAGVSQSPSNKVTEKGKDVELRCDPISGHTALYWYRQSLGQGLEFLIYFQGNSAPDKSGLPSDRFSAERTGGSVSTLTIQRTQQEDSAVYLCASSSWGSFRETQYFGPGTRLLVL.

The chain is built from TRBV18 and TRBJ2-7, with 11 bases lining up with TRBD1. This CDR3 contains 15 residues. Germline CDR1 KGHSH, CDR2 LQKENI. The V segment lost 5 bases and the J segment 1 base; nucleotides outside the gene matches: 4. The CDR3 here is CASSMDRGPSYEQYF. DNA of the CDR3: TGTGCCAGCTCAATGGACAGGGGGCCTTCCTACGAGCAGTACTTC.

This clonotype has just one count. The chain recombines TRBV29-1 with TRBJ2-5; 7 positions match TRBD2. The CDR3 is made up of 14 amino acids. J gave up 2 bases and V 6 bases, and 9 bases lay outside the gene matches. Germline CDR1 and CDR2: SQVTM and ANQGSEA. The CDR3 reads CSVEPPGLQETQYF. In DNA, the CDR3 is TGCAGCGTCGAGCCTCCGGGACTACAAGAGACCCAGTACTTC.

The genes are TRBV18 and TRBJ2-1, with 15 bases that match TRBD2. The CDR3 sequence is 16 residues long. V dropped 3 bases and J dropped 5; count of bases not matched to a gene: 2. Germline V gene data show CDR1 as KGHSH and CDR2 as LQKENI. The CDR3 coding sequence is TGTGCCAGCTCACCCGGACTAGCGGGAGGGGACAATGAGCAGTTCTTC. It is translated as CASSPGLAGGDNEQFF.

The genes are TRBV12-3 or TRBV12-4 and TRBJ1-2; D not resolved. There are 12 residues in the CDR3. V was shortened by 1 base and J by 7 bases, with 7 bases between the two germline ends. The CDR3 DNA reads TGTGCCAGCAGTTTAGGGTCACTTGGCTACACCTTC. It is translated as CASSLGSLGYTF.

In this sample, this clonotype turned up a few times. This chain links TRBV6-5 with TRBJ1-1, with 8 nucleotides matching TRBD1. In germline, CDR1 is MNHEY, CDR2 SVGAGI. This CDR3 has 15 amino acids. Trimming took 4 bases from V and 2 from J; bases not matched to a gene: 6. The CDR3 reads CASSSDRVRNTEAFF. CDR3 DNA sequence: TGTGCCAGCAGTTCGGACAGGGTAAGAAACACTGAAGCTTTCTTT.

V is TRBV9 and J is TRBJ2-5; D tentatively reads TRBD1 or TRBD2 (6 bases each). Trimming shortened V by 2 bases and J by 5 bases, and 13 bases separated the two germline ends. This CDR3 region has 14 residues. Germline assignment: CDR1 SGDLS and CDR2 YYNGEE. The CDR3 bases are TGTGCCAGCAGCGTGGAGGGGGGTCGGGAGACCCAGTACTTC. Translated, it gives CASSVEGGRETQYF.

This clonotype occurred many times. CDR3 region: CASSWDRGYGYTF. In nucleotides, the CDR3 is TGTGCCAGCAGTTGGGACAGGGGATATGGCTACACCTTC. The chain carries TRBV12-3 or TRBV12-4 and TRBJ1-2, with TRBD1 matching 10 bases. J lost 5 bases, V lost 4 bases, and 1 base had no gene match. The CDR3 has 13 amino acids.

This chain joins TRBV6-4 and TRBJ2-2; no clear D. Trimming pared 3 bases from V and 5 bases from J, leaving 10 bases between. There are 14 residues in the CDR3. Germline-derived CDR1 and CDR2 are MRHNA and SNTAGT. CDR3 region: CASSETYSTGELFF. The CDR3 DNA sequence: TGTGCCAGCAGTGAAACGTATTCTACCGGGGAGCTGTTTTTT.

This clonotype was counted only a few times. This sequence joins TRBV7-9 and TRBJ2-2; D possibly corresponds to TRBD2 (6 bases). Germline V gene sequence: CDR1 SEHNR, CDR2 FQNEAQ (reference sequence). Trimming took off 2 bases at V and 1 base at J, with 8 bases between the two ends. The CDR3 contains 15 residues. Written as DNA, the CDR3 is TGTGCCAGCAGCTTAAGGGAGGTGAACACCGGGGAGCTGTTTTTT. Translation gives CASSLREVNTGELFF.

The table lists this clonotype with a few counts. The chain joins TRBV20-1 to TRBJ2-7; D gene unclear. Germline V lookup: CDR1 DFQATT, CDR2 SNEGSKA (reference sequence). Between the trimmed V and J ends, which lost 3 bases and 2 bases, there was a span of 8 bases. The CDR3 loop spans 12 amino acids. This CDR3 is CSARFSPYEQYF. The CDR3, as DNA: TGCAGTGCTAGGTTCAGTCCCTACGAGCAGTACTTC.

This clonotype was seen a handful of times. The chain couples TRBV2 to TRBJ2-7; 7 positions agree with TRBD1. Germline CDR1 SNHLY, CDR2 FYNNEI. This CDR3 has 15 amino acids. After removal of 2 bases from V and 7 bases from J, the junction contained 11 bases not matched to a gene. The CDR3 reads CASSEIHRGWGEQYF. The CDR3 nucleotides read TGTGCCAGCAGTGAAATCCACAGGGGATGGGGTGAGCAGTACTTC.

V gene TRBV4-2 combines with J gene TRBJ2-7; 8 bases fit TRBD1. The CDR3 has 14 amino acids. V lost 4 bases and J lost 3; bases outside the gene matches: 5. Per the germline V gene, CDR1 is LGHNA and CDR2 is YNFKEQ. In nucleotides, the CDR3 is TGTGCCAGCAGCCCTGACAGGGGATTCTACGAGCAGTACTTC. Amino acid sequence: CASSPDRGFYEQYF.

V usage is TRBV20-1 and J usage is TRBJ2-1; TRBD2 aligns across 8 bases. Losses at the gene ends were 4 bases for V and 2 bases for J; bases not matched to a gene: 10. CDR3 length: 16 residues. Per germline, CDR1 DFQATT and CDR2 SNEGSKA (reference sequence). The CDR3 sequence: CSATLAGSTAYNEQFF. The CDR3 DNA follows: TGCAGTGCTACCTTAGCGGGAAGCACTGCCTACAATGAGCAGTTCTTC.

As for this clonotype: A junction boundary mismatches the germline segment, possibly from a read error. The chain combines TRBV4-1 with TRBJ2-3, with D perhaps given as TRBD1 or TRBD2 (5 bases each). There are 14 residues in the CDR3. Looked up from germline, CDR1 is MGHRA and CDR2 is YSYEKL. CDR3 nucleotides: TGCGCCAGCAGCCCGGGACGAGGCACATATACGCAGTATTTT. The encoded protein is CASSPGRGTYTQYF.

This clonotype was seen a handful of times. CDR3 region: CASSSVDGRNSPLHF. CDR3 coding DNA: TGCGCCAGCAGCTCCGTGGATGGGAGAAATTCACCCCTCCACTTT. The chain has TRBV5-1 and TRBJ1-6, with D uncertain. This CDR3 comprises 15 residues. V lost 3 bases and J lost 7, with 14 bases in between. Germline V CDR1 and CDR2: SGHRS, YFSETQ. The full variable domain, in which reference TRBV5-1 and TRBJ1-6 provide the parts outside the CDR3, is KAGVTQTPRYLIKTRGQQVTLSCSPISGHRSVSWYQQTPGQGLQFLFEYFSETQRNKGNFPGRFSGRQFSNSRSEMNVSTLELGDSALYLCASSSVDGRNSPLHFGNGTRLTVT.

This clonotype was detected a few times. The chain has TRBV5-1 and TRBJ2-1; 12 positions match TRBD2. Trimming at V came to 4 bases and at J to 3 bases, leaving 5 bases not matched to a gene. Germline CDR1 and CDR2: SGHRS and YFSETQ. The CDR3 sequence is 16 residues long. CDR3 in amino acids: CASSLPTSGSYNEQFF. CDR3 bases: TGCGCCAGCAGCCTCCCGACTAGCGGGAGCTACAATGAGCAGTTCTTC.